The present T cell receptor beta chain was sequenced within a study of blood T cells in healthy people across ages. Study-level findings and limits: Donors of long life had a larger count of naive CD4+ cells and greater diversity than aged donors. The study lacked donor CMV status, which possibly confounded expanded clonotype changes.

V lost 4 bases to trimming and J lost 0 bases, with 11 bases between them. This CDR3 region has 14 residues. CDR1 and CDR2 from the germline V gene are GTSNPN and SVGIG (reference sequence). In this sample, this clonotype turned up once. Its antigen is as yet unknown. The use of a sample-barcoded 5' primer and a J-beta primer mix characterized a second PCR of roughly 6 to 11 cycles. Carrying 12 random nucleotides, a template-switch adaptor labeled each individual cDNA molecule. TCRdb itself ran the 5' RACE reads through MiXCR, one entry per CDR3 protein. The sample shows roughly 1.4 million distinct CDR3 sequences, roughly 59% of them seen only once. Donor samples were obtained from healthy Caucasian individuals from Russia, aged roughly 6 to 90.

The sequence came from a man younger than 35 in good health. V and J are TRBV30 and TRBJ2-3; a weak D match, TRBD2 (6 bases). The specimen sequenced was blood. For the CDR3, the DNA is TGTGCCTGGACTGGGACTTCAAGCACAGATACGCAGTATTTT. It is translated as CAWTGTSSTDTQYF.